This T cell receptor beta chain was profiled in a study of cytomegalovirus exposure and HLA in healthy donors. The CDR3 covers 16 residues. The germline V gene encodes CDR1 SGHKS and CDR2 YYEKEE (reference sequence). V trimming: 0 bases; J trimming: 2 bases; junction bases outside the gene matches: 8. The table lists this clone with a few counts. Its specificity is not known. Overall study results and limits: Reportedly, HLA-A and HLA-B alleles of most subjects were accurately predicted from TCR beta.

Amplification used 60 Vbeta primers and 13 Jbeta primers. TCRdb keeps only in-frame clones here, not all; method: immunoSEQ multiplex PCR. Of 35,000 to 40,000 clones listed, about 66% were seen once; the top ten hold more than 15%. The sequence was collected from a man between 45 and 60 years old in good health and CMV-seropositive. Sample: PBMCs. This chain joins TRBV5-5 and TRBJ2-7; TRBD1 matches at 7 bases. The CDR3 region is CASSLALGTEAYEQYF. Here the CDR3 DNA reads TGTGCCAGCAGCTTGGCCTTAGGGACAGAGGCCTACGAGCAGTACTTC.